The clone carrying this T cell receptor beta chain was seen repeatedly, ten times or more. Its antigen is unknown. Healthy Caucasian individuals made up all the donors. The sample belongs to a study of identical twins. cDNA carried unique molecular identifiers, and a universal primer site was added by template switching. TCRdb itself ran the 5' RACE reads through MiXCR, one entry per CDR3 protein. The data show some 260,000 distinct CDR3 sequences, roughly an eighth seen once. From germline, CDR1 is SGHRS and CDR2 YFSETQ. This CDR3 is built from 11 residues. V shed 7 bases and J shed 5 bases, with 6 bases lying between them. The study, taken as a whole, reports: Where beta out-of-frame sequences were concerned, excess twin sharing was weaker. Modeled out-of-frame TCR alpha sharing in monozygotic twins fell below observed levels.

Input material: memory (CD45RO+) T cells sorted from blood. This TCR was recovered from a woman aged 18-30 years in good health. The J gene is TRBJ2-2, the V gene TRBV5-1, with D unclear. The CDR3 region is CASPRTGELFF. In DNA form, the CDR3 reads TGCGCCAGCCCTAGGACCGGGGAGCTGTTTTTT.